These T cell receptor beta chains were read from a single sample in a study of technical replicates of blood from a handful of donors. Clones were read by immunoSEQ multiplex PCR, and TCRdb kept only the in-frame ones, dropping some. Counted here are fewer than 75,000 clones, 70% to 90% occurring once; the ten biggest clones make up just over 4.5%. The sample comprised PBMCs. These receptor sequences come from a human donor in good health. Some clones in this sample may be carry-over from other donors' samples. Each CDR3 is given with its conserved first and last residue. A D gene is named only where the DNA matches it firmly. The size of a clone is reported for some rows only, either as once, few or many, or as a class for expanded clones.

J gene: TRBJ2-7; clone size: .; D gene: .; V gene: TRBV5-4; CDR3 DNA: TGTGCCAGCAGCCCTACCTCCGTGGGAGACCTCAGCTCCTACGAGCAGTACTTC; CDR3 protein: CASSPTSVGDLSSYEQYF
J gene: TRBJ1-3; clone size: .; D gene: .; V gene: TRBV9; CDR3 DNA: TGTGCCAGCAGCGGAGAATCGACAGGAGCTGGAAACACCATATATTTT; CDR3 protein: CASSGESTGAGNTIYF
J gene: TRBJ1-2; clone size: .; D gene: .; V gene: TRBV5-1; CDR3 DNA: TGCGCCAGCAGGAGCGCGGGGTCGAATGGCTACACCTTC; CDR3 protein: CASRSAGSNGYTF
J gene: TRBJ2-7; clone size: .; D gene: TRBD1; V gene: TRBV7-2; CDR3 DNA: TGTGCCAGCAGCAAGGGGACAGGGGGCGCTTACGAGCAGTACTTC; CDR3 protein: CASSKGTGGAYEQYF
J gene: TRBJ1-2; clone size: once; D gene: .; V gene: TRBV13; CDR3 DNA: TGTGCCAGCAGCATACTAGACCGGAGCTATGGCTACACCTTC; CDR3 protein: CASSILDRSYGYTF
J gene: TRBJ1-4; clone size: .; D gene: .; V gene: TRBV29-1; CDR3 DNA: TGCAGCGGGGGGACGAGGGGGGAAAAACTGTTTTTT; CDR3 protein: CSGGTRGEKLFF
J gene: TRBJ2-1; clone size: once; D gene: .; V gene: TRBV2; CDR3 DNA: TGTGCCAGCAAGCTTGGTCCAAACAATGAGCAGTTCTTC; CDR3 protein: CASKLGPNNEQFF
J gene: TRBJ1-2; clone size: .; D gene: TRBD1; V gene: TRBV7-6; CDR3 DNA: TGTGCCAGCAGCCCAGGACAGGGGGACTATGGCTACACCTTC; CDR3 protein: CASSPGQGDYGYTF
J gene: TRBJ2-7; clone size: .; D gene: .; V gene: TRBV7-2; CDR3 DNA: TGTGCCAGCAGCTTAGGTGTGCAGGGTGGGTACGAGCAGTACTTC; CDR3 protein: CASSLGVQGGYEQYF
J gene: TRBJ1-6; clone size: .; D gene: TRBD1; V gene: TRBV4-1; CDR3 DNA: TGCGCCAGCAGCCAAACATCAGGGGGAAGGCGGAATTCACCCCTCCACTTT; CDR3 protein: CASSQTSGGRRNSPLHF
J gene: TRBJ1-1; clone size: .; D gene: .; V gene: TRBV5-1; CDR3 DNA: TGCGCCAGCAGCCCTAGTGTCCAGGGTGCCACTGAAGCTTTCTTT; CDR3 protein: CASSPSVQGATEAFF
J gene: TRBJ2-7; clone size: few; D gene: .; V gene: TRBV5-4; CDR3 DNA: TGTGCCAGCAGCTTGGAGGGGTATATGGAGCAGTACTTC; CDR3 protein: CASSLEGYMEQYF
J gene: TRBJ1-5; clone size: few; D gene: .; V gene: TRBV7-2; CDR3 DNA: TGTGCCAGCAGCTTAGAAAGGCCCCAAGACGGGCAGCCCCAGCATTTT; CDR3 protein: CASSLERPQDGQPQHF
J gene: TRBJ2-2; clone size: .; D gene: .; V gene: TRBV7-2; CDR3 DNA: TGTGCCAGCAGCTCCAGGCGCGCCGGGGAGCTGTTTTTT; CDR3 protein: CASSSRRAGELFF
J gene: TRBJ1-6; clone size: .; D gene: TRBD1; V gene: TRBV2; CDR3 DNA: TGTGCCAGCAGGAATCAGGGGGATGTGGGACCCCTCCACTTT; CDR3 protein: CASRNQGDVGPLHF
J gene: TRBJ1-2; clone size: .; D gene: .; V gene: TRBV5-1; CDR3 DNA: TGCGCCAGCAGCTTGACAGACGACCATGGCTACACCTTC; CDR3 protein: CASSLTDDHGYTF
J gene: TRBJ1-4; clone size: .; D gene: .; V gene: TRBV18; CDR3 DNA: TGTGCCAGCTCACCTGACAGACACGAAAAACTGTTTTTT; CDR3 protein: CASSPDRHEKLFF
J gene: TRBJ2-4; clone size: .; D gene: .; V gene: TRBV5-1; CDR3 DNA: TGCGCCAGCAGCTTTCAACAGGGAACCAAAAACATTCAGTACTTC; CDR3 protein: CASSFQQGTKNIQYF
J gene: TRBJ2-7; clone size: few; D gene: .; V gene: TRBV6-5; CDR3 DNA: TGTGCCAGCAGAGATCCGGGACAAAGCTCCTACGAGCAGTACTTC; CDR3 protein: CASRDPGQSSYEQYF
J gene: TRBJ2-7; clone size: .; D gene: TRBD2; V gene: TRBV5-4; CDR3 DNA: TGTGCCAGCAGCTTAGTTAGTACGGGAGGTCCCTACGAGCAGTACTTC; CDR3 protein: CASSLVSTGGPYEQYF
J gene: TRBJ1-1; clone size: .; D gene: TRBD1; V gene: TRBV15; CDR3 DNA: TGTGCCACCAGCAGAGACAGGGGGAGTGAAGCTTTCTTT; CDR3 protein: CATSRDRGSEAFF
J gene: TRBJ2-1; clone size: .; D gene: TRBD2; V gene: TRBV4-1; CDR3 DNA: TGCGCCAGCAGCCAAATTAGCGGGGACTACAATGAGCAGTTCTTC; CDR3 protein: CASSQISGDYNEQFF
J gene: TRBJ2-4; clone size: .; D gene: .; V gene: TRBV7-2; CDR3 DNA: TGTGCCAGCAGCTTAGGAAGTCCGGACATTCAGTACTTC; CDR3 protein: CASSLGSPDIQYF
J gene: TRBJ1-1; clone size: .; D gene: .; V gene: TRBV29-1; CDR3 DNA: TGCAGCGTTGTACTAGAGACTGAAGCTTTCTTT; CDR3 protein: CSVVLETEAFF
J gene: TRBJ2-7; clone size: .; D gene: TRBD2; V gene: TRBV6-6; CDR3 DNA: TGTGCCAGCAGTAGCGGGAGTCCCTACGAGCAGTACTTC; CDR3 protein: CASSSGSPYEQYF
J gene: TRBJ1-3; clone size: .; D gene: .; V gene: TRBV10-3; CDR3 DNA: TGTGCCGTCGGGGTGGCCCAAGGGCGGCTCAGGGGAAACACCATATATTTT; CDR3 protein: CAVGVAQGRLRGNTIYF
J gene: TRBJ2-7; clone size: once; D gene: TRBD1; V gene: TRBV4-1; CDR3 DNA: TGCGCCAGCAGCCAAGGAGGGGGCGGTCAACTTGGGCAGTACTTC; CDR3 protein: CASSQGGGGQLGQYF
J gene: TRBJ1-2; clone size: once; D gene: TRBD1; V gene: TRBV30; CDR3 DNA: TGTGCCTGGGGCCAGGGGGCGGTTGGCTACACCTTC; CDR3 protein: CAWGQGAVGYTF
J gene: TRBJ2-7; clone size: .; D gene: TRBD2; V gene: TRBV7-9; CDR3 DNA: TGTGCCAGCAGCTCCCCTGGTAGCGGGAGAGGGTACGAGCAGTACTTC; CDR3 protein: CASSSPGSGRGYEQYF
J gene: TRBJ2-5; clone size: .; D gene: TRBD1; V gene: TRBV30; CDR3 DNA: TGTGCCTGGCGGGACAGGGGGTGGGAGACCCAGTACTTC; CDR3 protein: CAWRDRGWETQYF
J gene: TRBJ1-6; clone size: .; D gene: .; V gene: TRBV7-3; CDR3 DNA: TGTGCCAGCAGCCCTCCCGGGAGGGGGGATTCACCCCTCCACTTT; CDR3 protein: CASSPPGRGDSPLHF
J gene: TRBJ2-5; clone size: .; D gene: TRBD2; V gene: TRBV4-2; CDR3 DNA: TGTGCCAGCAACCAAATAGCGGGAGGGCTTCAAGAGACCCAGTACTTC; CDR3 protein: CASNQIAGGLQETQYF
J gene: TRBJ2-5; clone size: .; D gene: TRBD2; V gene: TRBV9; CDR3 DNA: TGTGCCAGCAGCGTAACTACTAGCGTCCAAGAGACCCAGTACTTC; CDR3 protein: CASSVTTSVQETQYF
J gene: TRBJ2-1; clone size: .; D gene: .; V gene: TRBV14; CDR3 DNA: TGTGCCAGCAGCCAAGGGACAGAACCGTTCTTC; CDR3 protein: CASSQGTEPFF
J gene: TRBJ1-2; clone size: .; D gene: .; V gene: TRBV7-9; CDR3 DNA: TGTGCCAGCCGGTCAGGGGAAGTATATGGCTACACCTTC; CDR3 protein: CASRSGEVYGYTF
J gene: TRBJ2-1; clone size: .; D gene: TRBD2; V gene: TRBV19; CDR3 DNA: TGTGCCAGTAGTATCCAAGCGGGGGTCTCCTACAATGAGCAGTTCTTC; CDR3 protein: CASSIQAGVSYNEQFF
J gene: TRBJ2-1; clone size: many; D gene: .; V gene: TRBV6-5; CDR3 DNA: TGTGCCAGCAGCCAAGGGGATAGCTCCTACAATGAGCAGTTCTTC; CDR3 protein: CASSQGDSSYNEQFF
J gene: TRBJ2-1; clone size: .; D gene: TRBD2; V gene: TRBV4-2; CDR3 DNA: TGTGCCAGCAGCCGGAATAGCGGGACGTACAATGAGCAGTTCTTC; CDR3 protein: CASSRNSGTYNEQFF
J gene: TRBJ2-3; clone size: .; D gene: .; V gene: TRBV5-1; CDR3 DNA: TGCGCCAGCAGAGGAGGAGGAGGGGCAGATACGCAGTATTTT; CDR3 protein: CASRGGGGADTQYF
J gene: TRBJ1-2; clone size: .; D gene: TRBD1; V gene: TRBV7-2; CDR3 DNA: TGTGCCAGCAGCTTAACCCGACAGGGAGAGTCTGGCTACACCTTC; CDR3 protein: CASSLTRQGESGYTF
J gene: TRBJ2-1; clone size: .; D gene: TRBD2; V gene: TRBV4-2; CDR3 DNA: TGTGCCAGCAGCCAAGCACGGACTAGCGGGAGGGAGCAGTTCTTC; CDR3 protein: CASSQARTSGREQFF
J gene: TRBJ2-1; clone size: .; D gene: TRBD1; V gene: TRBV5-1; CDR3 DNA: TGCGCCAGCAGCTTATGGACAGGGAGGAATGAGCAGTTCTTC; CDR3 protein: CASSLWTGRNEQFF
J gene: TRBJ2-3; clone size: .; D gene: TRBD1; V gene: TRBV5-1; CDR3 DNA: TGCGCCAGCAGACTACAGGGGGCAGATACGCAGTATTTT; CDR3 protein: CASRLQGADTQYF
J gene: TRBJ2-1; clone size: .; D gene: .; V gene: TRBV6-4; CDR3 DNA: TGTGCCAGCAGTGACTCGGCCAGCGGCTCCTACAATGAGCAGTTCTTC; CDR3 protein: CASSDSASGSYNEQFF
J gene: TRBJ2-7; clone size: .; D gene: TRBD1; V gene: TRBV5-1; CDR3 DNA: TGCGCCAGCAGCTTGCCCGGGACAGGGGCCTCCTACGAGCAGTACTTC; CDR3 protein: CASSLPGTGASYEQYF
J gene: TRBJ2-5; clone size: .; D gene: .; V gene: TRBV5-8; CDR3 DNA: TGTGCCAGCAGCCGGGGTTACGGGACCCAGTACTTC; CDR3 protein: CASSRGYGTQYF
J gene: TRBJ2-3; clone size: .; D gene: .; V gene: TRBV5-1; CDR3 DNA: TGCGCCAGCAGCGCCGACTTGGATACGCAGTATTTT; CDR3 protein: CASSADLDTQYF
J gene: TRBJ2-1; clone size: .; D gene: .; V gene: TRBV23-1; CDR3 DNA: TGCGCCATAGATAACAGCAGGCGGTTCTTC; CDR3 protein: CAIDNSRRFF
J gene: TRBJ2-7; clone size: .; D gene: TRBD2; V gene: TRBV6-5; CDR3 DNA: TGTGCCAGCAGTTACTCGACTAGCGGTTCCTACGAGCAGTACTTC; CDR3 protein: CASSYSTSGSYEQYF
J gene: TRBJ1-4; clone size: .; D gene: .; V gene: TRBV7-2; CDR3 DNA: TGTGCCAGCAGCCGCCTGGGGGGGGCAATAAACGAAAAACTGTTTTTT; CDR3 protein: CASSRLGGAINEKLFF
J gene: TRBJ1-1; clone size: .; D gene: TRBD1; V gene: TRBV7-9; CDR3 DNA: TGTGCCAGCAGCCTTGGGACAGGGGTGAGCACTGAAGCTTTCTTT; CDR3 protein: CASSLGTGVSTEAFF
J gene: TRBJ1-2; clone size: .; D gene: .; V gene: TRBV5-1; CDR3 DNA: TGCGCCAGCAGCTTAGAACTTACTAACTATGGCTACACCTTC; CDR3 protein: CASSLELTNYGYTF
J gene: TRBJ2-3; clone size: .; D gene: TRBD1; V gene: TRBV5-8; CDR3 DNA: TGTGCCAGCAGCTTGGGACAGGGGAACACAGATACGCAGTATTTT; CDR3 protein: CASSLGQGNTDTQYF
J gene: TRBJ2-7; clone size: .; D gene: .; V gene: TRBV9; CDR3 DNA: TGTGCCAGCAGCGAATCAGGGGCCGAGCAGTACTTC; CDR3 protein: CASSESGAEQYF
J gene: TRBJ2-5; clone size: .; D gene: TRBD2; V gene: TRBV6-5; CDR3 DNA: TGTGCCAGCAGTTCAGCGGGAGGCGACCAAGAGACCCAGTACTTC; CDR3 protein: CASSSAGGDQETQYF
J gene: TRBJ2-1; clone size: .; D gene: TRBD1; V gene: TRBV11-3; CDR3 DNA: TGTGCCAGCAGCCAGGACAGGGTATACAATGAGCAGTTCTTC; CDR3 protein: CASSQDRVYNEQFF
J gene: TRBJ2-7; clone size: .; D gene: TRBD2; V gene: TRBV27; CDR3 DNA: TGTGCCAGCAGTTTCGGTTTGTCAACCTCGACTAGCGTTTACGAGCAGTACTTC; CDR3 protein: CASSFGLSTSTSVYEQYF
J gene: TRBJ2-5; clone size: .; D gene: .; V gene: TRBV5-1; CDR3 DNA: TGCGCCAGCAGCCCCACCGGGACTCTACAACAGACCCAGTACTTC; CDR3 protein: CASSPTGTLQQTQYF